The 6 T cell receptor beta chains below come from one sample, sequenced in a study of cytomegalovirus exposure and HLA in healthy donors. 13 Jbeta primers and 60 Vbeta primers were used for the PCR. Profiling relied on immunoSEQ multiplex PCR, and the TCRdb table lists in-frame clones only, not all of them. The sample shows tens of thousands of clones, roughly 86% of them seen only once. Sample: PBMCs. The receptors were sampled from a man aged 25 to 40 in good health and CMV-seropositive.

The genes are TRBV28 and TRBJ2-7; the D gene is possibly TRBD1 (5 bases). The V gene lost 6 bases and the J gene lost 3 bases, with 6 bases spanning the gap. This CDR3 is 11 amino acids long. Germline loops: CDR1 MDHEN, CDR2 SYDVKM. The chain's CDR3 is CASSDSYEQYF. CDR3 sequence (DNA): TGTGCCAGCAGCGACAGCTACGAGCAGTACTTC. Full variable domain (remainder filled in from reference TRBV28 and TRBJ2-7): DVKVTQSSRYLVKRTGEKVFLECVQDMDHENMFWYRQDPGLGLRLIYFSYDVKMKEKGDIPEGYSVSREKKERFSLILESASTNQTSMYLCASSDSYEQYFGPGTRLTVT.

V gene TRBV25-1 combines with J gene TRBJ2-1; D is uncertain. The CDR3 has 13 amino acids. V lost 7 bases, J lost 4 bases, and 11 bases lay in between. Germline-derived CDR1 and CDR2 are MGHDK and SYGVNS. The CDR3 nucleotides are TGTGCCAGCAAAGAGGCTAATTACAATGAGCAGTTCTTC. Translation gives CASKEANYNEQFF.

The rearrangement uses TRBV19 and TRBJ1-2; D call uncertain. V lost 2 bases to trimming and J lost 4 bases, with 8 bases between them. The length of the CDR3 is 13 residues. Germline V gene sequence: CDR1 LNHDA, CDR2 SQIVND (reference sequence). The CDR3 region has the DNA TGTGCCAGTAGTATAACAGCCAGCTATGGCTACACCTTC. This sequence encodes CASSITASYGYTF.

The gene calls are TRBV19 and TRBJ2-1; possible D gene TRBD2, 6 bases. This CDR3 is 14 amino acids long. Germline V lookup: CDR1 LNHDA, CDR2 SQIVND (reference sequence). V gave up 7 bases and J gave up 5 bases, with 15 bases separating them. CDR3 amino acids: CASTSVEANNEQFF. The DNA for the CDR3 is TGTGCCAGTACTAGCGTGGAGGCCAACAATGAGCAGTTCTTC.

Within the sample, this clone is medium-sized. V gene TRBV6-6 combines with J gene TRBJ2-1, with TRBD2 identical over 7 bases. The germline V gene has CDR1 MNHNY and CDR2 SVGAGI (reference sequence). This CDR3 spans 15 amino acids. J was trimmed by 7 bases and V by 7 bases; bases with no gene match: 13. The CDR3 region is CASMSGGRFVNEQFF. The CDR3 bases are TGTGCCAGCATGTCCGGCGGGAGATTCGTGAATGAGCAGTTCTTC.

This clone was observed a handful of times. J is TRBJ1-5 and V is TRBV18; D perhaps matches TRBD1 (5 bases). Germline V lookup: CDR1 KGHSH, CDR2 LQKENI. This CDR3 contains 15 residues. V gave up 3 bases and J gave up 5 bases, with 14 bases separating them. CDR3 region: CASSPEGRQDQPQHF. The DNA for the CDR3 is TGTGCCAGCTCACCGGAGGGACGCCAAGATCAGCCCCAGCATTTT.